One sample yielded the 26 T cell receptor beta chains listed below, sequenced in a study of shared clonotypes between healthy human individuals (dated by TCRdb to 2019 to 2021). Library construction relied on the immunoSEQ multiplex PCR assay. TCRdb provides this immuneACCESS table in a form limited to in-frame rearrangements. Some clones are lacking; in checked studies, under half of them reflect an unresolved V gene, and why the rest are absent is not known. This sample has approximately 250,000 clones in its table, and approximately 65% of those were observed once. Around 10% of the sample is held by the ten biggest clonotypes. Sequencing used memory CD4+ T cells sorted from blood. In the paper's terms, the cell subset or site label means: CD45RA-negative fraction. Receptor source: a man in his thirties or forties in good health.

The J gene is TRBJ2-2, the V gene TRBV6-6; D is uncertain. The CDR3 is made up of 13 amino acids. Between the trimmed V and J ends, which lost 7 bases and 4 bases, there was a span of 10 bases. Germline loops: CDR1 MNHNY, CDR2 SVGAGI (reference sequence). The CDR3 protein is CASTQTSTGELFF. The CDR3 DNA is TGTGCCAGCACTCAGACAAGCACCGGGGAGCTGTTTTTT.

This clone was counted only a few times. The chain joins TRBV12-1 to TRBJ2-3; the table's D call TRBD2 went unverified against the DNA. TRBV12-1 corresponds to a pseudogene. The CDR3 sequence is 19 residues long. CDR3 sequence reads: CASSLTGTSGSWSTDTQYF. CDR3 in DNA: TGTGCCAGCAGCCTCACCGGGACTAGCGGGAGTTGGAGCACAGATACGCAGTATTTT.

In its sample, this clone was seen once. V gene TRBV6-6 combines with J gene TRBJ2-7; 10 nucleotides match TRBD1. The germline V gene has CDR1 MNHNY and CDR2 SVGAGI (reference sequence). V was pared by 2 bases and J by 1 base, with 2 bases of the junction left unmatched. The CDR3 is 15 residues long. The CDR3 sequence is CASSYRDRGSYEQYF. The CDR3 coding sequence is TGTGCCAGCAGTTACAGGGACAGGGGTTCCTACGAGCAGTACTTC.

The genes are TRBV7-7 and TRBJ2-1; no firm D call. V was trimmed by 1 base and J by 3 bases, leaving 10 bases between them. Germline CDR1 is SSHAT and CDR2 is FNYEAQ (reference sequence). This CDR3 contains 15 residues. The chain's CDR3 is CASSLGVGHYNEQFF. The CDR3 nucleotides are TGTGCCAGCAGCTTAGGTGTGGGCCACTACAATGAGCAGTTCTTC.

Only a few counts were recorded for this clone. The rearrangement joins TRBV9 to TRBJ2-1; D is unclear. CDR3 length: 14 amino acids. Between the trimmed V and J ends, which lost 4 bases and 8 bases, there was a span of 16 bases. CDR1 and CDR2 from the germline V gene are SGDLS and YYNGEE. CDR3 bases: TGTGCCAGCAGCCTAAGGAGTTGGGATTATGAGCAGTTCTTC. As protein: CASSLRSWDYEQFF.

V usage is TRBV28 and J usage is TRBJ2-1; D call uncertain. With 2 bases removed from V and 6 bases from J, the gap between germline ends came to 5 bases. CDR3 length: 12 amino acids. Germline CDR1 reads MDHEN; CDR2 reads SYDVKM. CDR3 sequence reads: CASSLNINEQFF. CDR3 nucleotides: TGTGCCAGCAGTTTAAATATCAATGAGCAGTTCTTC.

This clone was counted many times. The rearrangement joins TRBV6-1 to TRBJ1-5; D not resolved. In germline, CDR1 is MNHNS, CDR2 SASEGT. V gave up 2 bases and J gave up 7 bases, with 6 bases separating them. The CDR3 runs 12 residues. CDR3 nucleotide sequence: TGTGCCAGCAGTGAACCACCCCAGCCCCAGCATTTT. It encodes CASSEPPQPQHF.

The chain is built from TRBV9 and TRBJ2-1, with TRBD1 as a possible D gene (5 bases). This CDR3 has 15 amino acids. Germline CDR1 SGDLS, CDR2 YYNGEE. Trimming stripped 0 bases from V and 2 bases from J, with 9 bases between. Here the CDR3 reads CASSVAGSTYNEQFF. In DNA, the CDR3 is TGTGCCAGCAGCGTAGCAGGGTCTACCTACAATGAGCAGTTCTTC.

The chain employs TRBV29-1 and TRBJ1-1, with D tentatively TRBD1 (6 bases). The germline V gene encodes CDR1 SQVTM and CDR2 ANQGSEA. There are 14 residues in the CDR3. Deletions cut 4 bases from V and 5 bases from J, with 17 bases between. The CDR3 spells CSVASGTQRTEAFF. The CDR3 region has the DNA TGCAGCGTTGCGTCTGGGACACAAAGGACTGAAGCTTTCTTT.

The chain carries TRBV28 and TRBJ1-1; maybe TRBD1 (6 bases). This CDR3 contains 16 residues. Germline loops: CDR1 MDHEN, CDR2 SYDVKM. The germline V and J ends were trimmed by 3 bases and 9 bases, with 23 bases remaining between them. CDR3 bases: TGTGCCAGCAGTTTGCCCCCCGGGGGCGCGGGGTGGAAAGCTTTCTTT. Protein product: CASSLPPGGAGWKAFF.

The CDR3 loop reads CSVQNPGQAINEQFF. CDR3 nucleotides: TGCAGCGTACAAAACCCGGGACAGGCTATCAATGAGCAGTTCTTC. The V call is TRBV29-1, the J call TRBJ2-1, with 8 positions matching TRBD1. The CDR3 contains 15 residues. Losses at the gene ends were 6 bases for V and 6 bases for J; bases not matched to a gene: 13. Germline loops: CDR1 SQVTM, CDR2 ANQGSEA.

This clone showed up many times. The CDR3 reads CASSQNPVNTGELFF. CDR3 coding DNA: TGCGCCAGCAGTCAGAACCCCGTGAACACCGGGGAGCTGTTTTTT. V is TRBV5-1 and J is TRBJ2-2, with D unresolved. CDR1 is SGHRS, CDR2 YFSETQ, per germline. The CDR3 has 15 amino acids. V shed 5 bases and J shed 1 base, with 12 bases lying between them.

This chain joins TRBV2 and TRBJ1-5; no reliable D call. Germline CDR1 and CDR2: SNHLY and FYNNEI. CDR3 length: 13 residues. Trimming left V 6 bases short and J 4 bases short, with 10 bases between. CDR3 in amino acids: CASRREGNQPQHF. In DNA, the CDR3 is TGTGCCAGCAGGAGGGAGGGAAATCAGCCCCAGCATTTT.

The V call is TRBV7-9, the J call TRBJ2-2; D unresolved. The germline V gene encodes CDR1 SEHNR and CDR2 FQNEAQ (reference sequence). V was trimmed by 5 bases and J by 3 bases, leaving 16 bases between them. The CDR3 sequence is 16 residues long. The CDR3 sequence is CASSPLGVIDTGELFF. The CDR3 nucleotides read TGTGCCAGCAGCCCGCTTGGAGTTATCGACACCGGGGAGCTGTTTTTT.

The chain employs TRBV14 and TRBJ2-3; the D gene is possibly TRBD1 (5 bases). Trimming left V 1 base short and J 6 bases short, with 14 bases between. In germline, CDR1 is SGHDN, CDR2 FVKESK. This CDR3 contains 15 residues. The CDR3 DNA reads TGTGCCAGCAGCCAAGTGGGCAGGGCGCGGGATACGCAGTATTTT. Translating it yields CASSQVGRARDTQYF.

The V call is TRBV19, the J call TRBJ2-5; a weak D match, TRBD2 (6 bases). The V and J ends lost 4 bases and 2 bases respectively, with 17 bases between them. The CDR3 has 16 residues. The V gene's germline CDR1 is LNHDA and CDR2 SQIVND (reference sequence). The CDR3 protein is CASSNRAGPNQETQYF. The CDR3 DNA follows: TGTGCCAGTAGTAACCGAGCGGGCCCTAATCAAGAGACCCAGTACTTC.

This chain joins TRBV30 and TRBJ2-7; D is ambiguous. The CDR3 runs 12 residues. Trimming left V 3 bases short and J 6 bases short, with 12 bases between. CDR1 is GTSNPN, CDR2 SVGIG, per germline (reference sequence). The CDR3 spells CAWRNRVGEQYF. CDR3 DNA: TGTGCCTGGAGAAATCGAGTGGGCGAGCAGTACTTC. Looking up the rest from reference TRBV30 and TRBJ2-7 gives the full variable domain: SQTIHQWPATLVQPVGSPLSLECTVEGTSNPNLYWYRQAAGRGLQLLFYSVGIGQISSEVPQNLSASRPQDRQFILSSKKLLLSDSGFYLCAWRNRVGEQYFGPGTRLTVT.

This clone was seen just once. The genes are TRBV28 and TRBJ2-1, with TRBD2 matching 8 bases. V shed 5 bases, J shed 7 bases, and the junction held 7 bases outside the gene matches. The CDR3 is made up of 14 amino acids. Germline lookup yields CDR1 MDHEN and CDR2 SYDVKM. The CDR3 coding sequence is TGTGCCAGCAGTCTTAGCGGGGTTAAGAATGAGCAGTTCTTC. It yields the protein CASSLSGVKNEQFF.

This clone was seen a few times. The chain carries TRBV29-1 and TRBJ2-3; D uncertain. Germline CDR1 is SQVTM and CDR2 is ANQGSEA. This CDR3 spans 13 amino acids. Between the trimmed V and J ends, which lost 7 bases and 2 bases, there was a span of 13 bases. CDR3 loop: CSAHGRNTDTQYF. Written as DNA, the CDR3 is TGCAGCGCTCATGGGCGGAACACAGATACGCAGTATTTT.

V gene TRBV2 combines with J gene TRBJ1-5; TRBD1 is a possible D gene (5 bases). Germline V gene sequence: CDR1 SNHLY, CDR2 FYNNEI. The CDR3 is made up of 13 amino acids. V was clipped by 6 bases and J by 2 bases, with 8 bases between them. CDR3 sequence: CASRSQGNQPQHF. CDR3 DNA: TGTGCCAGCAGGTCACAGGGCAATCAGCCCCAGCATTTT. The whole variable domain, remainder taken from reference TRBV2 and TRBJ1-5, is EPEVTQTPSHQVTQMGQEVILRCVPISNHLYFYWYRQILGQKVEFLVSFYNNEISEKSEIFDDQFSVERPDGSNFTLKIRSTKLEDSAMYFCASRSQGNQPQHFGDGTRLSIL.

The CDR3 loop reads CASGFGGNTGELFF. The CDR3 DNA reads as TGTGCTAGTGGTTTCGGGGGGAACACCGGGGAGCTGTTTTTT. The chain carries TRBV12-5 and TRBJ2-2; D possibly corresponds to TRBD2 (6 bases). V lost 3 bases and J 1 base, leaving 6 bases between the germline ends. CDR3 length: 14 residues. Germline lookup yields CDR1 LGHNT and CDR2 FRNRAP.

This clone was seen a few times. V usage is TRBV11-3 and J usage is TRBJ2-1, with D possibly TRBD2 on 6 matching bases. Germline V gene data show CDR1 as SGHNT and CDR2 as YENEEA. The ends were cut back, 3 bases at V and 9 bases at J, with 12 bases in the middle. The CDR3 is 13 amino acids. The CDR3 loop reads CASSLRGDTEQFF. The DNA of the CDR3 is TGTGCCAGCAGCTTGCGGGGAGATACTGAGCAGTTCTTC.

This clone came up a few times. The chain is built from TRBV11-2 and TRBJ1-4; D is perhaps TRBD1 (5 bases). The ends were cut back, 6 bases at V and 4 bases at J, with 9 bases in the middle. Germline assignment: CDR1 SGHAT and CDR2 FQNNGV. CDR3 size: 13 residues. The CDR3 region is CASSRDGNEKLFF. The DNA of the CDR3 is TGTGCCAGCAGTCGGGACGGTAATGAAAAACTGTTTTTT.

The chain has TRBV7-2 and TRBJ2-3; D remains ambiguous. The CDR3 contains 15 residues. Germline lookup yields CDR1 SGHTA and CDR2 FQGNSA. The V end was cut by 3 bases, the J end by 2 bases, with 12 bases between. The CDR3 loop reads CASSLGRPITDTQYF. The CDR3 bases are TGTGCCAGCAGCTTGGGCAGGCCCATCACAGATACGCAGTATTTT.

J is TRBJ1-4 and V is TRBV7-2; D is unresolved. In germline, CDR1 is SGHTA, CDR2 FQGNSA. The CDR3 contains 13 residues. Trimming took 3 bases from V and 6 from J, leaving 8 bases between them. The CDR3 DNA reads TGTGCCAGCAGCTTCCGTAAACATGAAAAACTGTTTTTT. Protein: CASSFRKHEKLFF.

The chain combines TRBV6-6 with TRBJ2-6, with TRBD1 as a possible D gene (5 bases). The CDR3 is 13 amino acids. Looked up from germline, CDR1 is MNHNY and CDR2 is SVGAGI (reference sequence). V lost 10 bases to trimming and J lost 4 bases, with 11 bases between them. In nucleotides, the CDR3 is TGTGCCATTCAAGGGGTCGGGGCCAACGTCCTGACTTTC. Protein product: CAIQGVGANVLTF.